One sample yielded the 23 T cell receptor beta chains listed below, sequenced in a study of blood T cells in healthy people across ages. The second PCR ran roughly 6 to 11 cycles with a sample-barcoded 5' primer and J-beta primers. TCRdb analysed the 5' RACE reads with MiXCR anew, one entry per CDR3 protein. The table shows some 1,500,000 distinct CDR3 sequences, with approximately 43% occurring only once. The sample consisted of blood. The receptors derive from a woman younger than 35 in good health.

A few counts support this clonotype. V and J are TRBV12-3 or TRBV12-4 and TRBJ2-3; D is tentatively TRBD1 or TRBD2 (5 bases each). The CDR3 sequence is 16 residues long. Trimming removed 7 bases at V and 4 bases at J, with 21 bases between. DNA for the CDR3: TGTGCCAGCACCGGGGACGGGACCAGCATTGCAGATACGCAGTATTTT. Its translation: CASTGDGTSIADTQYF.

The chain joins TRBV4-2 to TRBJ2-1; TRBD2 is a possible D gene (5 bases). V was trimmed by 6 bases and J by 8 bases, leaving 20 bases between them. Germline values: CDR1 LGHNA, CDR2 YNFKEQ. CDR3 length equals 15 residues. CDR3 sequence: CASRAPGISRHEQFF. The CDR3 DNA is TGTGCCAGCAGGGCGCCCGGGATTAGCAGGCATGAGCAGTTCTTC.

The chain couples TRBV5-6 to TRBJ2-7; no firm D call. The DNA end is more similar to TRBJ2-5, so the J call may be wrong. This CDR3 has 14 residues. Germline values: CDR1 SGHDT, CDR2 YYEEEE. DNA for the CDR3: TGTGCCAGCAGCTTGGGGCATTTGGAAGAGACCCAGTACTTC. It encodes CASSLGHLEETQYF.

This clonotype came up a few times. The rearrangement uses TRBV6-1 and TRBJ1-2; TRBD1 matches 9 bases. The CDR3 runs 15 residues. V shed 5 bases and J 7 bases; nucleotides not matched to a gene: 11. In germline, CDR1 is MNHNS, CDR2 SASEGT. CDR3 sequence (DNA): TGTGCCAGCAGTCCCCCGGGACAGGGCTCCGGTGGCTACACCTTC. Translating it yields CASSPPGQGSGGYTF.

This clonotype has just a few counts. The chain couples TRBV7-9 to TRBJ1-1, with D tentatively TRBD1 (5 bases). There are 13 residues in the CDR3. V was trimmed by 4 bases and J by 3 bases, leaving 9 bases between them. Germline CDR1 SEHNR, CDR2 FQNEAQ (reference sequence). The DNA for the CDR3 is TGTGCCAGCAGCTACAGGATTTACACTGAAGCTTTCTTT. Translated: CASSYRIYTEAFF. The full variable domain, with the rest looked up from reference TRBV7-9 and TRBJ1-1, is DTGVSQNPRHKITKRGQNVTFRCDPISEHNRLYWYRQTLGQGPEFLTYFQNEAQLEKSRLLSDRFSAERPKGSFSTLEIQRTEQGDSAMYLCASSYRIYTEAFFGQGTRLTVV.

This clonotype was detected only once. This chain links TRBV7-8 with TRBJ2-1; D is perhaps TRBD1 (6 bases). This CDR3 has 13 residues. Trimming cost V 6 bases and J 10 bases, with 16 bases left between them. CDR1 SGHVS and CDR2 FQNEAQ come from the germline V gene. CDR3 amino acids: CASRGQLPYEQFF. CDR3 in DNA: TGTGCCAGCAGAGGACAGTTACCCTACGAGCAGTTCTTC.

The chain carries TRBV29-1 and TRBJ1-5; 7 nucleotides align to TRBD1. Trimming removed 6 bases from V and 5 bases from J; junction bases left unmatched: 7. In germline, CDR1 is SQVTM, CDR2 ANQGSEA. The CDR3 consists of 13 residues. The CDR3 DNA sequence: TGCAGCGTCGTCACAGGGGTGGATCAGCCCCAGCATTTT. It translates to CSVVTGVDQPQHF.

J is TRBJ2-2 and V is TRBV12-3 or TRBV12-4; TRBD1 matches 7 bases. The ends lost 4 bases at V and 2 bases at J; junction bases unmatched: 7. This CDR3 region has 16 residues. The CDR3 DNA follows: TGTGCCAGCAGTTGGACCCACAGGGGAAACACCGGGGAGCTGTTTTTT. This gives the protein CASSWTHRGNTGELFF.

The J gene is TRBJ2-1, the V gene TRBV12-5, with a weak D call TRBD1 (6 bases). From germline, CDR1 is LGHNT and CDR2 FRNRAP. CDR3 length equals 16 residues. With 4 bases removed from V and 0 bases from J, the gap between germline ends came to 13 bases. CDR3 sequence (DNA): TGTGCTAGTGGTTCCCCTCAGGGGAGCTCCTACAATGAGCAGTTCTTC. It codes for CASGSPQGSSYNEQFF. Filled out from reference TRBV12-5 and TRBJ2-1, the complete variable domain reads DARVTQTPRHKVTEMGQEVTMRCQPILGHNTVFWYRQTMMQGLELLAYFRNRAPLDDSGMPKDRFSAEMPDATLATLKIQPSEPRDSAVYFCASGSPQGSSYNEQFFGPGTRLTVL.

This clonotype has more than one count but fewer than ten. The chain recombines TRBV20-1 with TRBJ2-1; no clear D gene. The DNA end is more similar to TRBJ2-7, so the J call may be wrong. The germline V gene has CDR1 DFQATT and CDR2 SNEGSKA (reference sequence). The CDR3 spans 17 residues. The CDR3 nucleotides are TGCAGTGCTAGAGATCGCCCGCTCGAACTGATCTACAATGAGCAGTACTTC. Translated, it gives CSARDRPLELIYNEQYF.

The chain combines TRBV29-1 with TRBJ2-1, with D maybe TRBD2 (6 bases). V gave up 6 bases and J gave up 2 bases, with 17 bases separating them. This CDR3 has 15 residues. Germline V gene sequence: CDR1 SQVTM, CDR2 ANQGSEA. As DNA, the CDR3 is TGCAGCGTGTGGAGGGAAGGGGTCCCCTACAATGAGCAGTTCTTC. As protein: CSVWREGVPYNEQFF.

This clonotype has a handful of counts. The chain couples TRBV7-9 to TRBJ2-7; either TRBD1 or TRBD2 may supply D (6 bases each). The CDR3 loop spans 17 amino acids. V lost 5 bases and J 4 bases, leaving 24 bases between the germline ends. Germline V lookup: CDR1 SEHNR, CDR2 FQNEAQ (reference sequence). The CDR3 nucleotides are TGTGCCAGCAGCCCCCGGGACTGGGGGCGCCCAGTATACGAGCAGTACTTC. It specifies CASSPRDWGRPVYEQYF.

There are a few counts of this clonotype. The genes are TRBV14 and TRBJ1-6, with D possibly TRBD1 on 6 matching bases. The germline V gene has CDR1 SGHDN and CDR2 FVKESK. V lost 5 bases and J 10 bases, leaving 12 bases between the germline ends. There are 13 residues in the CDR3. CDR3 amino acids: CASSKQGGSPLHF. CDR3 bases: TGTGCCAGCAGCAAACAGGGCGGATCACCCCTCCACTTT. Drawing the rest from reference TRBV14 and TRBJ1-6, the complete variable domain is EAGVTQFPSHSVIEKGQTVTLRCDPISGHDNLYWYRRVMGKEIKFLLHFVKESKQDESGMPNNRFLAERTGGTYSTLKVQPAELEDSGVYFCASSKQGGSPLHFGNGTRLTVT.

This chain connects TRBV6-6 to TRBJ2-4; tentatively, D is TRBD2 (6 bases). The better agreement between TRBJ2-7 and the DNA end casts doubt on the J call. The CDR3 loop spans 13 amino acids. CDR1 and CDR2 from the germline V gene are MNHNY and SVGAGI (reference sequence). Written as DNA, the CDR3 is TGTGCCAGCAGAAGTCGGGAGTCCCACGAGCAGTACTTC. It is translated as CASRSRESHEQYF.

Points on this clonotype: An end of the junction does not agree with germline; a read error may underlie this. The chain is built from TRBV12-3 or TRBV12-4 and TRBJ1-5, with D perhaps matching TRBD1 (6 bases). This CDR3 has 15 amino acids. CDR3 sequence: CANSLAGEGNQPQHF. The CDR3 nucleotides read TGTGCCAACAGTTTAGCAGGGGAGGGCAATCAGCCCCAGCATTTT.

This clonotype was observed a few times. The J gene is TRBJ1-5, the V gene TRBV7-2; D uncertain. The germline gives CDR1 SGHTA, CDR2 FQGNSA. The CDR3 contains 15 residues. V dropped 4 bases and J dropped 1 base, with 11 bases sitting between them. As DNA, the CDR3 is TGTGCCAGCAGCTCGGACGTAACGAGCAATCAGCCCCAGCATTTT. Translating gives CASSSDVTSNQPQHF.

In its sample, this clonotype was seen a few times. V gene TRBV28 combines with J gene TRBJ2-1, with D possibly being TRBD1 or TRBD2 (5 bases each). With 5 bases removed from V and 2 bases from J, the gap between germline ends came to 19 bases. The CDR3 extends over 17 amino acids. Germline CDR1 reads MDHEN; CDR2 reads SYDVKM. CDR3 amino acids: CASSLPPGRETYNEQFF. CDR3 DNA sequence: TGTGCCAGCAGTCTCCCCCCGGGACGGGAAACCTACAATGAGCAGTTCTTC.

The J gene is TRBJ1-2, the V gene TRBV7-9; 8 positions match TRBD1. The CDR3 runs to 15 residues. CDR1 and CDR2 (germline): SEHNR, FQNEAQ (reference sequence). The ends lost 2 bases at V and 2 bases at J; junction bases unmatched: 4. This CDR3 reads CASSLWGQDNYGYTF. CDR3 coding DNA: TGTGCCAGCAGCTTATGGGGACAGGACAACTATGGCTACACCTTC.

This clonotype has more than one count but fewer than ten. The chain recombines TRBV4-1 with TRBJ2-5, with 9 positions matching TRBD2. Looked up from germline, CDR1 is MGHRA and CDR2 is YSYEKL. V was pared by 3 bases and J by 1 base, with 12 bases of the junction left unmatched. This CDR3 comprises 18 residues. This CDR3 is CASSHLGRLAGIQETQYF. The CDR3 bases are TGCGCCAGCAGCCATCTGGGGCGTCTAGCGGGGATCCAAGAGACCCAGTACTTC.

This clonotype was found a few times. J is TRBJ2-7 and V is TRBV10-3, with 9 nucleotides matching TRBD1. This CDR3 region has 14 residues. Germline-derived CDR1 and CDR2 are ENHRY and SYGVKD. Trimming at V came to 3 bases and at J to 5 bases, leaving 5 bases not matched to a gene. The CDR3, as DNA: TGTGCCATCAGTGACTACAGGGGGCAGGACGAGCAGTACTTC. This encodes CAISDYRGQDEQYF.

This chain uses TRBV6-2 or TRBV6-3 with TRBJ2-7; D remains unclear. The CDR3 runs to 16 residues. V lost 2 bases to trimming and J lost 2 bases, with 16 bases between them. CDR1 is MNHEY, CDR2 SVGEGT, per germline. Written as DNA, the CDR3 is TGTGCCAGCAGTTACCAAGGGTTAACCTATACCTACGAGCAGTACTTC. This sequence encodes CASSYQGLTYTYEQYF.

This clonotype was counted many times. The chain employs TRBV2 and TRBJ1-6, with unresolved D. CDR3 length equals 13 residues. The germline V gene has CDR1 SNHLY and CDR2 FYNNEI. Trimming took 4 bases from V and 7 from J, leaving 8 bases between them. The DNA for the CDR3 is TGTGCCAGCAGTGCCACAGTGAATTCACCCCTCCACTTT. Translation gives CASSATVNSPLHF.

The rearrangement joins TRBV7-2 to TRBJ2-6; no clear D gene. Germline V gene sequence: CDR1 SGHTA, CDR2 FQGNSA. The CDR3 loop spans 15 amino acids. Trimming cost V 2 bases and J 11 bases, with 16 bases left between them. CDR3 DNA: TGTGCCAGCAGCTTAAATGGACGGTCCTCGGACGTCCTGACTTTC. Protein: CASSLNGRSSDVLTF.